These 21 T cell receptor beta chains were sequenced from one sample in a study of beta chain features in type 1 diabetes. All of the isolated RNA was reverse transcribed, so expressed TCRB transcripts were sequenced. TCRdb keeps only in-frame clones here, not all; method: immunoSEQ multiplex PCR. The table shows 300,000 to 400,000 clones, with around 8% occurring only once. The material sequenced was central memory CD4+ T cells from blood. These receptor sequences come from a woman between 18 and 30 years old in good health.

This clone was observed a handful of times. The genes are TRBV5-6 and TRBJ1-1; TRBD1 matches 10 bases. V lost 2 bases and J lost 3; bases outside the gene matches: 7. The germline V gene has CDR1 SGHDT and CDR2 YYEEEE. The CDR3 has 16 amino acids. The CDR3 is CASSFPTGGLYTEAFF. The DNA for the CDR3 is TGTGCCAGCAGCTTCCCGACAGGGGGCTTGTACACTGAAGCTTTCTTT.

The chain carries TRBV7-9 and TRBJ2-3; D perhaps matches TRBD2 (5 bases). Germline CDR1 is SEHNR and CDR2 is FQNEAQ (reference sequence). The CDR3 contains 13 residues. The V end was cut by 5 bases, the J end by 4 bases, with 10 bases between. The CDR3 DNA is TGTGCCAGCAGCCCAACTAGGGCAGATACGCAGTATTTT. Its protein product is CASSPTRADTQYF.

This clone was observed a handful of times. The rearrangement joins TRBV2 to TRBJ2-7, with D tentatively TRBD2 (7 bases). V was shortened by 8 bases and J by 0 bases, with 23 bases between the two germline ends. This CDR3 comprises 17 residues. CDR1 is SNHLY and CDR2 is FYNNEI in the germline V gene. CDR3 sequence (DNA): TGTGCCAGCGGGGGGGGCCCCGGGACTCAGGACTCCTACGAGCAGTACTTC. As protein: CASGGGPGTQDSYEQYF.

The V gene is TRBV27, the J gene TRBJ2-7; 7 bases match TRBD1. The CDR3 has 14 amino acids. V lost 5 bases to trimming and J lost 1 base; unmatched junction nucleotides: 5. CDR1 MNHEY and CDR2 SMNVEV come from the germline V gene (reference sequence). The CDR3 sequence: CASSAPGQSYEQYF. The DNA for the CDR3 is TGTGCCAGCAGTGCCCCGGGACAGTCCTACGAGCAGTACTTC.

The chain carries TRBV6-5 and TRBJ2-1, with 12 bases that match TRBD1. There are 15 residues in the CDR3. J lost 7 bases, V lost 6 bases, and 7 bases had no gene match. Germline CDR1 reads MNHEY; CDR2 reads SVGAGI. As DNA, the CDR3 is TGTGCCAGCAGGTCCGGGACAGGGGGCAAAAATGAGCAGTTCTTC. This sequence encodes CASRSGTGGKNEQFF.

This chain joins TRBV5-6 and TRBJ2-7; 13 bases map to TRBD2. V trimming: 3 bases; J trimming: 4 bases; junction bases outside the gene matches: 10. This CDR3 comprises 17 residues. Germline V lookup: CDR1 SGHDT, CDR2 YYEEEE. The CDR3 nucleotides are TGTGCCAGCAGCTCCTCCGATAGACTAGCGGGAGGATACGAGCAGTACTTC. This sequence encodes CASSSSDRLAGGYEQYF.

The V gene is TRBV29-1, the J gene TRBJ2-7, with D unclear. Germline V gives CDR1 SQVTM, CDR2 ANQGSEA. The CDR3 has 13 amino acids. V lost 5 bases and J 0 bases, leaving 11 bases between the germline ends. The CDR3 sequence is CSVLTDPSYEQYF. As DNA, the CDR3 is TGCAGCGTTCTAACAGACCCCTCCTACGAGCAGTACTTC.

The chain combines TRBV6-5 with TRBJ2-3, with TRBD2 identical over 7 bases. The CDR3 has 14 amino acids. V shed 5 bases and J 2 bases; nucleotides not matched to a gene: 4. Germline V lookup: CDR1 MNHEY, CDR2 SVGAGI. For the CDR3, the DNA is TGTGCCAGCAGTGAAGAGCGGGACACAGATACGCAGTATTTT. Its protein product is CASSEERDTDTQYF.

The V gene is TRBV7-3, the J gene TRBJ2-3; D may correspond to TRBD1 or TRBD2 (5 bases each). CDR3 length equals 15 residues. Trimming stripped 3 bases from V and 2 bases from J, with 12 bases between. The germline CDR1 and CDR2 sequences are SGHTA and FQGTGA. The CDR3 nucleotides are TGTGCCAGCAGCTTGGGGGTCAGAAACACAGATACGCAGTATTTT. It is translated as CASSLGVRNTDTQYF.

The chain uses TRBV6-5 and TRBJ1-3; D uncertain. Trimming shortened V by 2 bases and J by 0 bases, and 8 bases separated the two germline ends. This CDR3 comprises 15 residues. Germline V gene sequence: CDR1 MNHEY, CDR2 SVGAGI. In DNA form, the CDR3 reads TGTGCCAGCAGTTACCTTCGGGGCTCTGGAAACACCATATATTTT. Translation gives CASSYLRGSGNTIYF.

The CDR3 sequence: CASSLRWEQFF. The CDR3 DNA sequence: TGTGCCAGCAGCTTGCGATGGGAGCAGTTCTTC. The chain joins TRBV7-9 to TRBJ2-1; D remains unclear. This CDR3 comprises 11 residues. Deletions cut 3 bases from V and 10 bases from J, with 7 bases between. Germline V gene data show CDR1 as SEHNR and CDR2 as FQNEAQ (reference sequence).

This clone has a handful of counts. The CDR3 sequence: CASSYGLNQPQHF. The CDR3 DNA is TGTGCCAGCAGCTACGGACTCAATCAGCCCCAGCATTTT. J is TRBJ1-5 and V is TRBV7-9, with D unresolved. V was pared by 4 bases and J by 3 bases, with 7 bases between. Germline CDR1 SEHNR, CDR2 FQNEAQ (reference sequence). CDR3 length: 13 residues.

This clone was counted only a few times. V usage is TRBV27 and J usage is TRBJ1-1; 8 bases agree with TRBD1. Germline CDR1 is MNHEY and CDR2 is SMNVEV (reference sequence). V lost 9 bases, J lost 2 bases, and 8 bases stayed unmatched. This CDR3 region has 14 residues. The CDR3 coding sequence is TGTGCCAGAAGGGACAGGAGTTATAACACTGAAGCTTTCTTT. Translating gives CARRDRSYNTEAFF.

This clone was observed a few times. This chain connects TRBV23-1 to TRBJ1-4; no definite D call. TRBV23-1 is marked as an open reading frame, function uncertain. The CDR3 contains 14 residues. V dropped 11 bases and J dropped 2 bases, with 15 bases sitting between them. The CDR3 coding sequence is TGCGCCTGGTTTCTAGGGTACACTAATGAAAAACTGTTTTTT. Its protein is CAWFLGYTNEKLFF.

This rearrangement joins TRBV2 to TRBJ1-2; weak D call: TRBD1 (5 bases). The CDR3 consists of 16 residues. V dropped 4 bases and J dropped 4 bases, with 19 bases sitting between them. Germline CDR1 is SNHLY and CDR2 is FYNNEI. The CDR3 is CASSGTRGGISYGYTF. In DNA, the CDR3 is TGTGCCAGCAGTGGCACACGGGGGGGGATAAGCTATGGCTACACCTTC.

There are many counts of this clone. V and J are TRBV4-3 and TRBJ2-7; 8 bases are shared with TRBD2. V dropped 0 bases and J dropped 6; count of bases not matched to a gene: 7. Germline V lookup: CDR1 LGHNA, CDR2 YSLEER. This CDR3 is 15 amino acids long. The CDR3 loop reads CASSQDASGSPEQYF. The CDR3 bases are TGCGCCAGCAGCCAAGACGCCAGCGGGAGCCCCGAGCAGTACTTC.

The sample holds a few counts of this clone. The chain links TRBV5-1 to TRBJ2-2; D might be TRBD1 (6 bases). The CDR3 runs to 15 residues. Germline lookup yields CDR1 SGHRS and CDR2 YFSETQ. Trimming removed 3 bases from V and 9 bases from J, with 18 bases in between. The DNA for the CDR3 is TGCGCCAGCAGCTCTAAGGGGGACGGTCGGAGGGAGCTGTTTTTT. Translating it yields CASSSKGDGRRELFF.

The rearrangement uses TRBV6-1 and TRBJ2-5; a possible D gene is TRBD1 (6 bases). Germline values: CDR1 MNHNS, CDR2 SASEGT. The CDR3 is 14 amino acids. V lost 4 bases to trimming and J lost 3 bases, with 12 bases between them. The CDR3 loop reads CASSASGQKETQYF. The CDR3 nucleotides are TGTGCCAGCAGTGCGTCCGGACAGAAAGAGACCCAGTACTTC.

The V gene is TRBV6-5, the J gene TRBJ2-3; D gene ambiguous. The germline V gene has CDR1 MNHEY and CDR2 SVGAGI. This CDR3 comprises 15 residues. Trimming removed 2 bases at V and 2 bases at J, with 11 bases between. The CDR3 DNA follows: TGTGCCAGCAGTTACATCTTCCCCGACACAGATACGCAGTATTTT. This sequence encodes CASSYIFPDTDTQYF.

This rearrangement joins TRBV19 to TRBJ2-6, with TRBD1 as a possible D gene (5 bases). The CDR3 loop spans 16 amino acids. Trimming removed 3 bases from V and 2 bases from J, with 11 bases in between. Germline CDR1 LNHDA, CDR2 SQIVND (reference sequence). In nucleotides, the CDR3 is TGTGCCAGTAGTATCAGTTCAGGGACTGGGGCCAACGTCCTGACTTTC. This encodes CASSISSGTGANVLTF. Full variable domain (outside the CDR3, taken from reference TRBV19 and TRBJ2-6): DGGITQSPKYLFRKEGQNVTLSCEQNLNHDAMYWYRQDPGQGLRLIYYSQIVNDFQKGDIAEGYSVSREKKESFPLTVTSAQKNPTAFYLCASSISSGTGANVLTFGAGSRLTVL.

Note on this clone: Other nucleotide sequences in the sample specify the same CDR3. The V and J genes are TRBV29-1 and TRBJ1-5; D gene ambiguous. From germline, CDR1 is SQVTM and CDR2 ANQGSEA. The CDR3 spans 12 residues. The V and J ends lost 4 bases and 7 bases respectively, with 11 bases between them. CDR3 loop: CSVGEMGQPQHF. The CDR3 DNA reads as TGCAGCGTTGGGGAGATGGGGCAGCCCCAGCATTTT.